This T cell receptor (beta chain) came from a study of shared clonotypes between healthy human individuals. Findings and caveats of the study: Depth was large, yet rarefaction showed that sorted-subset sequencing was incomplete. A few donors showed sharing of approximately 5% of naive CD4 clonotypes.

Data came from immunoSEQ multiplex PCR; TCRdb stores just in-frame clones and leaves some out. The sample carries about 2.1 million clones, 90% to 95% recorded once. About this clone: No antigen is known for it.

CD45RO-negative, CCR7-positively selected cells formed the naive CD8 fraction, excluding terminally differentiated effector memory CD45RA+ cells. The healthy adult donors were HIV-negative and reported no recent acute infections or vaccinations. Among the donors, all were Caucasian adults who lived in Nashville, Tennessee. The V segment lost 5 bases and the J segment 1 base; nucleotides outside the gene matches: 12. Germline-derived CDR1 and CDR2 are SEHNR and FQNEAQ (reference sequence). The CDR3 is made up of 17 amino acids. Sequencing was carried out using naive CD8+ T cells from PBMCs. The rearrangement uses TRBV7-9 and TRBJ2-3, with 7 nucleotides matching TRBD2. The receptor's source is a man younger than 30 in good health. Some clones in this sample may be carry-over from other donors' samples. The CDR3 DNA is TGTGCCAGCAGCATTTGGGGGTGGGAGGGCCGCACAGATACGCAGTATTTT. Translation gives CASSIWGWEGRTDTQYF.